These 15 T cell receptor beta chains were all obtained from the same sample, sequenced in a study of blood T cell repertoires in COVID-19. Clones were sequenced by immunoSEQ multiplex PCR, and TCRdb holds only the in-frame ones, with some missing. Of about 170,000 clones listed, over 70% are singletons. Input material: PBMCs or T cells enriched from blood (not recorded which). These receptors were taken from a woman aged 45-59 years in a cohort exposed to, infected with or recovered from COVID-19 (not recorded which).

This clone occurred once. The V and J genes are TRBV28 and TRBJ1-5; tentative D call: TRBD1 (6 bases). From germline, CDR1 is MDHEN and CDR2 SYDVKM. The length of the CDR3 is 14 residues. The germline V and J ends were trimmed by 7 bases and 7 bases, with 17 bases remaining between them. The DNA for the CDR3 is TGTGCCAGCACCCGAGGGGGGGAAGGGCAGCCCCAGCATTTT. It yields the protein CASTRGGEGQPQHF.

The chain carries TRBV6-4 and TRBJ2-3, with 8 bases fitting TRBD1. The germline CDR1 and CDR2 sequences are MRHNA and SNTAGT. V dropped 8 bases and J dropped 2; count of bases not matched to a gene: 6. The CDR3 is 14 amino acids. The CDR3 coding sequence is TGTGCCAGCCGCGGGACAGGTCACACAGATACGCAGTATTTT. Translation: CASRGTGHTDTQYF.

V usage is TRBV18 and J usage is TRBJ2-3; 11 nucleotides line up with TRBD2. The CDR3 runs to 14 residues. J was trimmed by 7 bases and V by 6 bases; bases with no gene match: 6. The germline gives CDR1 KGHSH, CDR2 LQKENI. CDR3 in amino acids: CASSQGTSGNTQYF. Written as DNA, the CDR3 is TGTGCCAGCTCGCAAGGGACTAGCGGAAATACGCAGTATTTT.

This chain uses TRBV5-1 with TRBJ1-1, with D unclear. The V and J ends lost 4 bases and 6 bases respectively, with 13 bases between them. The CDR3 has 13 amino acids. Germline V gives CDR1 SGHRS, CDR2 YFSETQ. The DNA of the CDR3 is TGCGCCAGCAGCCCGGGGAGTGGGGCTGAAGCTTTCTTT. This translates into CASSPGSGAEAFF.

This chain connects TRBV5-8 to TRBJ2-7; perhaps TRBD2 as D (7 bases). Trimming removed 1 base at V and 2 bases at J, with 10 bases between. CDR1 SGHTS and CDR2 YDEGEE come from the germline V gene. This CDR3 has 14 amino acids. In DNA, the CDR3 is TGTGCCAGCAGCTTGAGGGGGAGGGCCTACGAGCAGTACTTC. Its protein product is CASSLRGRAYEQYF.

The chain carries TRBV7-8 and TRBJ1-1; 7 nucleotides agree with TRBD1. V lost 5 bases and J lost 7; bases outside the gene matches: 10. Looked up from germline, CDR1 is SGHVS and CDR2 is FQNEAQ. The CDR3 is made up of 14 amino acids. CDR3 residues: CASSQHGQGGEAFF. CDR3 DNA: TGTGCCAGCAGCCAGCATGGGCAGGGGGGTGAAGCTTTCTTT.

The chain recombines TRBV28 with TRBJ2-3; TRBD1 might be the D (6 bases). Germline V gives CDR1 MDHEN, CDR2 SYDVKM. V was cut by 5 bases and J by 8 bases, with 20 bases left in between. The CDR3 consists of 15 residues. The CDR3, as DNA: TGTGCCAGCAGTATTCCTCTAGGGGGTAGTGGTACGCAGTATTTT. It specifies CASSIPLGGSGTQYF.

This chain uses TRBV3-1 (or the pseudogene TRBV3-2) with TRBJ2-3; 8 bases fit TRBD1. Trimming removed 4 bases from V and 2 bases from J; junction bases left unmatched: 5. The CDR3 loop spans 15 amino acids. Germline assignment: CDR1 LGHDT and CDR2 YNNKEL (reference sequence). CDR3 coding DNA: TGTGCCAGCAGCCTGGGACAGGCCGTCACAGATACGCAGTATTTT. Protein: CASSLGQAVTDTQYF.

The chain carries TRBV7-3 and TRBJ2-4; 11 bases map to TRBD1. CDR1 SGHTA and CDR2 FQGTGA come from the germline V gene. V gave up 2 bases and J gave up 6 bases; unmatched junction bases: 9. CDR3 length equals 17 residues. The chain's CDR3 is CASSLEGTGGRLNIQYF. The CDR3 nucleotides read TGTGCCAGCAGCTTAGAGGGGACAGGGGGTCGTTTAAACATTCAGTACTTC.

V and J are TRBV9 and TRBJ1-5, with D hard to call. CDR1 SGDLS and CDR2 YYNGEE come from the germline V gene. V lost 0 bases and J lost 2, with 15 bases in between. The CDR3 contains 17 residues. CDR3 amino acids: CASSVAASPGGNQPQHF. The CDR3 region has the DNA TGTGCCAGCAGCGTAGCGGCATCCCCCGGGGGCAATCAGCCCCAGCATTTT.

The chain couples TRBV2 to TRBJ2-7; TRBD1 matches 8 bases. The CDR3 totals 13 residues. Germline CDR1 is SNHLY and CDR2 is FYNNEI. V shed 8 bases and J 6 bases; nucleotides not matched to a gene: 9. CDR3 nucleotides: TGTGCCAGCCAATCGACAGGGGTCGGCGAGCAGTACTTC. Translating it yields CASQSTGVGEQYF.

Only a few counts were recorded for this clone. The chain combines TRBV28 with TRBJ1-5, with a possible D match to TRBD1 (5 bases). V lost 5 bases and J lost 4, with 12 bases in between. The CDR3 extends over 14 amino acids. The germline gives CDR1 MDHEN, CDR2 SYDVKM. CDR3 amino acids: CASSPQVGNQPQHF. The CDR3 DNA follows: TGTGCCAGCAGTCCACAGGTTGGTAATCAGCCCCAGCATTTT.

This clone was detected once. The gene calls are TRBV24-1 and TRBJ2-3; 9 bases fit TRBD2. Unmatched junction bases numbered 15, after V lost 4 bases and J lost 5 bases. The CDR3 spans 18 residues. CDR1 and CDR2 (germline): KGHDR, SFDVKD. The CDR3 region has the DNA TGTGCCACCAGTGACTCGCGGGGGGGGCCCCTAAAGGGAGATACGCAGTATTTT. The encoded protein is CATSDSRGGPLKGDTQYF.

The chain recombines TRBV11-1 with TRBJ2-3, with 8 positions matching TRBD2. CDR1 is SGHAT, CDR2 FQDESV, per germline (reference sequence). Trimming removed 1 base from V and 7 bases from J; junction bases left unmatched: 10. The CDR3 extends over 16 amino acids. This CDR3 is CASSLGLANPLYTQYF. In nucleotides, the CDR3 is TGTGCCAGCAGCTTAGGACTAGCGAACCCTCTTTATACGCAGTATTTT.

The chain combines TRBV6-5 with TRBJ2-7, with D uncertain. CDR1 is MNHEY and CDR2 is SVGAGI in the germline V gene. This CDR3 is built from 15 residues. Deletions cut 0 bases from V and 3 bases from J, with 12 bases between. The CDR3 DNA follows: TGTGCCAGCAGTTACTCTAAAGAGCGTAGCTACGAGCAGTACTTC. Translated: CASSYSKERSYEQYF.